This T cell receptor beta chain was captured by sequencing in a study of CD8 T cells in ankylosing spondylitis. CDR3 length: 15 residues. V trimming: 3 bases; J trimming: 2 bases; junction bases outside the gene matches: 6. General observations from the study: What appeared characteristic of ankylosing spondylitis blood was a TCR beta motif of eight highly homologous variants. Researchers reportedly found disease-linked clones significantly enriched in matched ankylosing spondylitis synovial fluid. A CD8+ phenotype characterized the disease-linked clones, which were relatively rare in peripheral blood.

TCRdb re-analysed the 5' RACE reads in MiXCR, keeping a single row per CDR3 protein. The sample has some 150,000 distinct CDR3 sequences, around 43% seen once; the top ten hold roughly 15%. A word on this clonotype: The antigen remains unidentified.

This clonotype was obtained from a male donor with ankylosing spondylitis. The V gene is TRBV12-3 or TRBV12-4, the J gene TRBJ2-7, with 8 positions matching TRBD2. The sample taken for sequencing was synovial fluid, either unsorted or a sorted T cell fraction (not recorded which). The CDR3 sequence: CASSFTSGKTYEQYF. Here the CDR3 DNA reads TGTGCCAGCAGTTTTACTAGCGGAAAGACCTACGAGCAGTACTTC.